The 13 T cell receptor beta chains listed next were all sequenced from one sample in a study of response to subunit inactivated influenza vaccine. TCRdb called the RT-PCR reads again in MiXCR, with one record for every CDR3 protein. The sample yields roughly 160,000 distinct CDR3 sequences, roughly a tenth seen once. The source material was CD8+ T cells sorted from PBMCs, sampled roughly 24 months after vaccination. These receptors were collected from a man between 50 and 75 years old who received an inactivated influenza vaccine.

The chain links TRBV7-9 to TRBJ2-7, with 8 nucleotides matching TRBD2. J was trimmed by 0 bases and V by 3 bases; bases with no gene match: 7. CDR1 is SEHNR and CDR2 is FQNEAQ in the germline V gene (reference sequence). The CDR3 sequence is 16 residues long. The CDR3 region has the DNA TGTGCCAGCAGCTTGAATAGCGGGGAGAGCTCCTACGAGCAGTACTTC. Translation: CASSLNSGESSYEQYF.

In its sample, this clonotype was seen a few times. CDR3 in DNA: TGCAGTGCCACTCCGGGACTAGCGACCCTTAATACGCAGTATTTT. As protein: CSATPGLATLNTQYF. The V gene is TRBV20-1, the J gene TRBJ2-3, with 10 bases identical to TRBD2. V shed 6 bases, J shed 7 bases, and the junction held 13 bases outside the gene matches. CDR1 and CDR2 from the germline V gene are DFQATT and SNEGSKA (reference sequence). CDR3 size: 15 residues.

The CDR3 protein is CASSLESFYAGQGFREQFF. In nucleotides, the CDR3 is TGTGCCAGCAGCTTAGAGAGTTTCTACGCGGGACAGGGGTTTCGGGAGCAGTTCTTC. The chain has TRBV11-2 and TRBJ2-1; 10 positions match TRBD1. From germline, CDR1 is SGHAT and CDR2 FQNNGV. The CDR3 spans 19 residues. V lost 0 bases and J lost 10; bases outside the gene matches: 18.

V and J are TRBV13 and TRBJ2-6; TRBD1 or TRBD2 may be the D gene (5 bases each). This CDR3 spans 17 amino acids. The V and J ends lost 3 bases and 4 bases respectively, with 16 bases between them. CDR1 is PRHDT and CDR2 is FYEKMQ in the germline V gene (reference sequence). CDR3 region: CASSFSGRSSGANVLTF. In DNA form, the CDR3 reads TGTGCCAGCAGCTTTTCAGGGAGAAGTTCCGGGGCCAACGTCCTGACTTTC.

The CDR3 spells CAISEPVISGKNEQFF. For the CDR3, the DNA is TGTGCCATCAGTGAGCCAGTCATTAGCGGGAAGAATGAGCAGTTCTTC. This rearrangement joins TRBV10-3 to TRBJ2-1; 8 positions match TRBD2. The CDR3 is 16 amino acids. V shed 2 bases and J 7 bases; nucleotides not matched to a gene: 10. Per germline, CDR1 ENHRY and CDR2 SYGVKD.

The V call is TRBV29-1, the J call TRBJ2-7; TRBD1 is a possible D gene (6 bases). The CDR3 has 14 residues. Germline CDR1 and CDR2: SQVTM and ANQGSEA. V was pared by 0 bases and J by 2 bases, with 11 bases between. CDR3 residues: CSVEEGSGAYEQYF. DNA for the CDR3: TGCAGCGTTGAAGAAGGGTCAGGGGCCTACGAGCAGTACTTC.

This clonotype was found a few times. This chain joins TRBV12-3 or TRBV12-4 and TRBJ2-5, with D unclear. This CDR3 is 15 amino acids long. Trimming shortened V by 6 bases and J by 4 bases, and 18 bases separated the two germline ends. The CDR3 loop reads CASSRYRSVRETQYF. The CDR3 DNA reads TGTGCCAGCAGCCGCTACCGGAGCGTCCGAGAGACCCAGTACTTC.

This clonotype was seen only a few times. The chain carries TRBV4-3 and TRBJ2-1; 9 bases align to TRBD2. In germline, CDR1 is LGHNA, CDR2 YSLEER. J was trimmed by 6 bases and V by 1 base; bases with no gene match: 4. This CDR3 comprises 15 residues. The chain's CDR3 is CASSQGTSAFNEQFF. The CDR3 region has the DNA TGCGCCAGCAGCCAAGGGACTAGCGCCTTCAATGAGCAGTTCTTC.

The sample holds many counts of this clonotype. This rearrangement joins TRBV27 to TRBJ2-1, with 9 bases lining up with TRBD2. Germline V gives CDR1 MNHEY, CDR2 SMNVEV (reference sequence). The CDR3 is made up of 15 amino acids. V lost 3 bases, J lost 5 bases, and 5 bases stayed unmatched. The CDR3 here is CASSFFSGSHNEQFF. The CDR3 DNA is TGTGCCAGCAGTTTTTTTAGCGGGAGCCACAATGAGCAGTTCTTC.

The table lists this clonotype with a few counts. The chain has TRBV7-6 and TRBJ2-2; 7 bases map to TRBD1. Germline CDR1 reads SGHVS; CDR2 reads FNYEAQ. J was trimmed by 4 bases and V by 6 bases; bases with no gene match: 8. The CDR3 is 15 amino acids. CDR3 sequence (DNA): TGTGCCAGCAGTTCGGGAACAGGGGTCACCGGGGAGCTGTTTTTT. Protein product: CASSSGTGVTGELFF.

The rearrangement uses TRBV19 and TRBJ2-7; 7 positions match TRBD2. V shed 5 bases and J 2 bases; nucleotides not matched to a gene: 3. This CDR3 region has 13 residues. Germline CDR1 and CDR2: LNHDA and SQIVND (reference sequence). CDR3 nucleotide sequence: TGTGCCAGTAGTTCTGGACTAGCCTACGAGCAGTACTTC. Translated: CASSSGLAYEQYF. The full variable domain, in which reference TRBV19 and TRBJ2-7 provide the parts outside the CDR3, is DGGITQSPKYLFRKEGQNVTLSCEQNLNHDAMYWYRQDPGQGLRLIYYSQIVNDFQKGDIAEGYSVSREKKESFPLTVTSAQKNPTAFYLCASSSGLAYEQYFGPGTRLTVT.

This clonotype was seen repeatedly, ten times or more. The chain recombines TRBV9 with TRBJ2-1; TRBD1 might be the D (6 bases). Trimming cost V 0 bases and J 8 bases, with 21 bases left between them. This CDR3 region has 17 residues. Germline assignment: CDR1 SGDLS and CDR2 YYNGEE. The CDR3: CASSVDNPRLQGHEQFF. For the CDR3, the DNA is TGTGCCAGCAGCGTAGACAATCCCCGCCTGCAGGGGCATGAGCAGTTCTTC.

This clonotype was found a few times. In DNA, the CDR3 is TGTGCCAGCAGCTTAACCGCCCCGTCGAGCTTCTACGAGCAGTACTTC. Amino acid sequence: CASSLTAPSSFYEQYF. This rearrangement joins TRBV7-9 to TRBJ2-7; no clear D gene. The V gene lost 2 bases and the J gene lost 3 bases, with 17 bases spanning the gap. The germline CDR1 and CDR2 sequences are SEHNR and FQNEAQ (reference sequence). This CDR3 comprises 16 residues. The complete variable domain, with remaining parts taken from reference TRBV7-9 and TRBJ2-7, reads DTGVSQNPRHKITKRGQNVTFRCDPISEHNRLYWYRQTLGQGPEFLTYFQNEAQLEKSRLLSDRFSAERPKGSFSTLEIQRTEQGDSAMYLCASSLTAPSSFYEQYFGPGTRLTVT.